Following are 19 T cell receptor beta chains from one sample sequenced in a study of cytotoxic CD8 clonotypes in ibrutinib-treated CLL. Using immunoSEQ multiplex PCR, the repertoire was profiled, and TCRdb retains in-frame clones only, with some absent. The sample comprises more than 55,000 clones, roughly 70% of which are singletons, and roughly 45% rests with the top ten. Sequenced material: PBMCs, taken after 12 months of ibrutinib treatment. All receptors derive from a human donor with chronic lymphocytic leukemia.

This clone is labeled as medium-sized. The chain carries TRBV4-2 and TRBJ2-2, with 7 bases fitting TRBD2. The ends lost 4 bases at V and 1 base at J; junction bases unmatched: 15. Germline loops: CDR1 LGHNA, CDR2 YNFKEQ. This CDR3 contains 19 residues. CDR3 nucleotide sequence: TGTGCCAGCAGCCTTGGGATGGCTAGCGGCAATTTGAACACCGGGGAGCTGTTTTTT. It is translated as CASSLGMASGNLNTGELFF.

The chain joins TRBV9 to TRBJ2-5; 14 positions match TRBD2. Germline V gives CDR1 SGDLS, CDR2 YYNGEE. Unmatched junction bases numbered 5, after V lost 4 bases and J lost 3 bases. The CDR3 runs 16 residues. The CDR3 sequence: CASSPGLAGVKETQYF. In DNA, the CDR3 is TGTGCCAGCAGCCCGGGACTAGCGGGAGTCAAAGAGACCCAGTACTTC.

This chain links TRBV9 with TRBJ2-1; possible D gene TRBD2, 6 bases. Per the germline V gene, CDR1 is SGDLS and CDR2 is YYNGEE. The CDR3 contains 16 residues. V dropped 4 bases and J dropped 0 bases, with 14 bases sitting between them. The DNA for the CDR3 is TGTGCCAGCAGCCACTCGGCGGGAAGCTCCTACAATGAGCAGTTCTTC. Its translation is CASSHSAGSSYNEQFF.

This chain uses TRBV27 with TRBJ2-7; TRBD2 is a possible D gene (6 bases). The CDR3 covers 12 residues. CDR1 is MNHEY, CDR2 SMNVEV, per germline (reference sequence). V gave up 5 bases and J gave up 3 bases, with 8 bases separating them. CDR3 sequence reads: CASSTGGYEQYF. As DNA, the CDR3 is TGTGCCAGCAGTACCGGGGGCTACGAGCAGTACTTC.

This clone turned up a few times. This chain connects TRBV28 to TRBJ2-7, with 13 nucleotides matching TRBD2. Germline values: CDR1 MDHEN, CDR2 SYDVKM. The ends lost 6 bases at V and 6 bases at J; junction bases unmatched: 2. There are 13 residues in the CDR3. In DNA, the CDR3 is TGTGCCAGCAGGACTAGCGGGAGGTTCGAGCAGTACTTC. Protein product: CASRTSGRFEQYF.

The chain combines TRBV19 with TRBJ1-1, with 7 positions matching TRBD1. Germline V gene sequence: CDR1 LNHDA, CDR2 SQIVND (reference sequence). This CDR3 comprises 14 residues. The V and J ends lost 3 bases and 3 bases, in that order; junction bases with no gene match: 4. The CDR3 nucleotides read TGTGCCAGTAGTATCCAGGGGGTTGACACTGAAGCTTTCTTT. It yields the protein CASSIQGVDTEAFF.

This clone was counted between two and nine times. The chain employs TRBV25-1 and TRBJ1-4; D is uncertain. CDR3 length: 14 residues. Germline assignment: CDR1 MGHDK and CDR2 SYGVNS. V lost 3 bases to trimming and J lost 6 bases, with 11 bases between them. CDR3 amino acids: CASSDRGFDEKLFF. DNA of the CDR3: TGTGCCAGCAGTGATCGGGGTTTTGATGAAAAACTGTTTTTT.

The V call is TRBV27, the J call TRBJ1-4; D is undetermined. This CDR3 has 13 amino acids. Between the trimmed V and J ends, which lost 1 base and 8 bases, there was a span of 8 bases. CDR1 MNHEY and CDR2 SMNVEV come from the germline V gene (reference sequence). The CDR3 DNA is TGTGCCAGCAGTTTATATGGAAGGGAAAAACTGTTTTTT. It translates to CASSLYGREKLFF.

The chain has TRBV5-1 and TRBJ1-2; D is undetermined. With 3 bases removed from V and 8 bases from J, the gap between germline ends came to 14 bases. The CDR3 length is 13 residues. The V gene's germline CDR1 is SGHRS and CDR2 YFSETQ. The CDR3 DNA is TGCGCCAGCAGCTGGGAGGCCTCGGCAGGCTACACCTTC. As protein: CASSWEASAGYTF.

This clone has only a few counts. This chain uses TRBV2 with TRBJ2-3; D may match TRBD1 or TRBD2 (5 bases each). This CDR3 comprises 13 residues. Trimming removed 7 bases at V and 0 bases at J, with 8 bases between. Germline assignment: CDR1 SNHLY and CDR2 FYNNEI. The CDR3 reads CASKGTSTDTQYF. The CDR3 DNA follows: TGTGCCAGCAAAGGGACCAGCACAGATACGCAGTATTTT.

J is TRBJ2-7 and V is TRBV28; no clear D. This CDR3 is 13 amino acids long. Germline assignment: CDR1 MDHEN and CDR2 SYDVKM. V lost 3 bases to trimming and J lost 5 bases, with 11 bases between them. CDR3 protein: CASSFFLADEQYF. CDR3 in DNA: TGTGCCAGCAGTTTCTTTTTGGCGGACGAGCAGTACTTC.

The chain links TRBV2 to TRBJ2-2; D is undetermined. V gave up 5 bases and J gave up 6 bases, with 13 bases separating them. Germline assignment: CDR1 SNHLY and CDR2 FYNNEI. CDR3 length equals 14 residues. The CDR3 DNA is TGTGCCAGCAGTCAAACGAATGGGGCCGGGGAGCTGTTTTTT. This codes for CASSQTNGAGELFF.

This clone appeared once. This chain links TRBV5-5 with TRBJ2-7, with D hard to call. CDR1 SGHKS and CDR2 YYEKEE come from the germline V gene (reference sequence). This CDR3 has 11 amino acids. Trimming removed 3 bases at V and 3 bases at J, with 4 bases between. Here the CDR3 reads CASSSSYEQYF. The CDR3 nucleotides are TGTGCCAGCAGCTCAAGCTACGAGCAGTACTTC.

This clone occurred a few times. The rearrangement links TRBV5-4 to TRBJ2-3, with a weak D call TRBD2 (5 bases). Germline CDR1 and CDR2: SGHNT and YYREEE (reference sequence). Trimming removed 3 bases at V and 3 bases at J, with 11 bases between. This CDR3 has 14 residues. The CDR3 loop reads CASSSGRGTDTQYF. CDR3 nucleotide sequence: TGTGCCAGCAGCTCGGGGAGAGGAACAGATACGCAGTATTTT.

On this clone: At the DNA level, this CDR3 is encoded by other sequences in the same sample as well. As DNA, the CDR3 is TGCGCCAGCAGCTTGGCAGGCAGGAGAGAGACCCAGTACTTC. Protein: CASSLAGRRETQYF. This chain joins TRBV5-1 and TRBJ2-5; D call uncertain. Germline CDR1 and CDR2: SGHRS and YFSETQ. Trimming took off 0 bases at V and 4 bases at J, with 10 bases between the two ends. The CDR3 consists of 14 residues.

This clone has a handful of counts. The gene calls are TRBV19 and TRBJ1-1; 7 bases are shared with TRBD1. CDR1 and CDR2 from the germline V gene are LNHDA and SQIVND (reference sequence). Trimming removed 5 bases from V and 0 bases from J; junction bases left unmatched: 9. The CDR3 has 16 amino acids. CDR3 DNA sequence: TGTGCCAGTAGTGTCAACCTGGGACAGATGAACACTGAAGCTTTCTTT. It is translated as CASSVNLGQMNTEAFF.

This clone was found once. The chain combines TRBV21-1 with TRBJ2-1; the table gives TRBD2 as D, unverified against the DNA. TRBV21-1 constitutes a pseudogene. The CDR3 runs 11 residues. CDR3 DNA: TGTGCCAGCATCATGGAGGGTGAGCAGTTCTTC. This sequence encodes CASIMEGEQFF.

This rearrangement joins TRBV7-6 to TRBJ2-5; TRBD2 aligns across 16 bases. Germline CDR1 and CDR2: SGHVS and FNYEAQ. The V segment lost 5 bases and the J segment 2 bases; nucleotides outside the gene matches: 2. The CDR3 extends over 16 amino acids. CDR3 loop: CASSQGLAGGQETQYF. The DNA of the CDR3 is TGTGCCAGCAGCCAGGGACTAGCGGGAGGGCAAGAGACCCAGTACTTC.

The chain is built from TRBV11-2 and TRBJ1-2; no clear D. From germline, CDR1 is SGHAT and CDR2 FQNNGV. V gave up 0 bases and J gave up 4 bases, with 3 bases separating them. The CDR3 is 12 amino acids. The CDR3 loop is CASSLEGYGYTF. Here the CDR3 DNA reads TGTGCCAGCAGCTTAGAAGGCTATGGCTACACCTTC. The full variable domain, its missing parts supplied by reference TRBV11-2 and TRBJ1-2, is EAGVAQSPRYKIIEKRQSVAFWCNPISGHATLYWYQQILGQGPKLLIQFQNNGVVDDSQLPKDRFSAERLKGVDSTLKIQPAKLEDSAVYLCASSLEGYGYTFGSGTRLTVV.